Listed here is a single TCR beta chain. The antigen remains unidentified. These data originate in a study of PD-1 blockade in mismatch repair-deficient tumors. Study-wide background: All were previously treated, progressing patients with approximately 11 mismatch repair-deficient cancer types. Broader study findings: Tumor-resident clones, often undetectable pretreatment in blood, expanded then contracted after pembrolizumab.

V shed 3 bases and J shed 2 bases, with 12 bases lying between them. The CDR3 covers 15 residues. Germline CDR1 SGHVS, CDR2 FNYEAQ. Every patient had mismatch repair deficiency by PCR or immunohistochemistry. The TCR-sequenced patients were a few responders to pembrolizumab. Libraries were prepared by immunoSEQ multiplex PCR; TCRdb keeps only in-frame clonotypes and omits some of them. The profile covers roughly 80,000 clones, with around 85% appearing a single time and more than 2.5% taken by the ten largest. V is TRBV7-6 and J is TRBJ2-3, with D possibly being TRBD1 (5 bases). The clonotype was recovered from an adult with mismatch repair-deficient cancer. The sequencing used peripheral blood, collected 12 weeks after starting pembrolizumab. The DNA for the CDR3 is TGTGCCAGCAGCTTTAGAAGGGGATTCACAGATACGCAGTATTTT. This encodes CASSFRRGFTDTQYF.